The T cell receptor (beta chain) under discussion was sequenced for a study of CXCR3-negative and CXCR3-positive naive CD8 T cells. A remark on this clonotype: Its target is not known.

Study-wide results and limits: TRB CDR3s were more hydrophobic in CXCR3-positive than in CXCR3-negative naive cells. Similar levels of surface CD5 were seen between naive subsets; TCR strength was inferred from TRB CDR3 properties. Most assays were run on fresh PBMCs (CXCR3 expression partially decreased after cryopreservation).

UMI-labeled TRB cDNA libraries were prepared by 5' RACE. TCRdb reanalyzed the 5' RACE reads, giving one entry per CDR3 protein sequence and no DNA. This table lists over 55,000 distinct CDR3 sequences. The CDR3 loop spans 13 amino acids. Germline assignment: CDR1 SGHTA and CDR2 FQGTGA. Sequenced sample: naive CXCR3+ CD8+ T cells from blood. Subset meaning: CD45RO-CCR7+CD27+CD95- naive CD8+ T cells expressing CXCR3 (TNR3+). The clonotype comes from a human donor in good health. Some clones in this sample may be carry-over from other donors' samples. The J gene is TRBJ1-1, the V gene TRBV7-3. The CDR3 sequence is CASSFSVNTEAFF.